One sample yielded the 16 T cell receptor beta chains listed below, sequenced in a study of regulatory dendritic cells for organ transplantation. Antigens of these TCRs are unknown. The data were produced by immunoSEQ multiplex PCR, yet TCRdb's version contains in-frame clones alone and is incomplete. The sample holds 15,000 to 20,000 clones, over 75% seen once. CFSE-labeled sorted T cells met regulatory or mature dendritic cells for five to six days. The material sequenced was memory CD4+ T cells from blood cultured with regulatory dendritic cells. This sample's subset: CD45RO+ memory T cells. The receptors shown here come from a human donor in good health.

Comments on this clone: The DNA is left out, because the CDR3 cannot be placed on it with certainty; the CDR3 is given as TCRdb lists it. The gene calls are TRBV9 and TRBJ2-1; no check of the table's D call, TRBD1, against the DNA was made. Germline-derived CDR1 and CDR2 are SGDLS and YYNGEE. The CDR3 extends over 20 residues, inclusive of both ends. Here the CDR3 reads CASSVGPGQGVGGGYNEQFF.

The V gene is TRBV5-8, the J gene TRBJ2-2, with TRBD1 as a possible D gene (6 bases). V dropped 4 bases and J dropped 1 base, with 8 bases sitting between them. This CDR3 is built from 14 residues. Germline V gene data show CDR1 as SGHTS and CDR2 as YDEGEE. CDR3 protein: CASSKGQNTGELFF. In nucleotides, the CDR3 is TGTGCCAGCAGCAAGGGACAGAACACCGGGGAGCTGTTTTTT.

The chain combines TRBV7-2 with TRBJ2-5; TRBD1 is a possible D gene (5 bases). Per germline, CDR1 SGHTA and CDR2 FQGNSA. CDR3 length: 16 residues. V was clipped by 5 bases and J by 5 bases, with 21 bases between them. CDR3 nucleotide sequence: TGTGCCAGCAGCCGAACCAGCCAAGGGGCGTGGGAGACCCAGTACTTC. Translating it yields CASSRTSQGAWETQYF.

This chain joins TRBV9 and TRBJ2-7; D gene uncertain. Trimming cost V 3 bases and J 3 bases, with 10 bases left between them. Germline V gene data show CDR1 as SGDLS and CDR2 as YYNGEE. The CDR3 loop spans 13 amino acids. The CDR3 loop reads CASSADGGYEQYF. The CDR3 nucleotides read TGTGCCAGCAGCGCCGACGGCGGCTACGAGCAGTACTTC. The complete variable domain, with remaining parts taken from reference TRBV9 and TRBJ2-7, reads DSGVTQTPKHLITATGQRVTLRCSPRSGDLSVYWYQQSLDQGLQFLIQYYNGEERAKGNILERFSAQQFPDLHSELNLSSLELGDSALYFCASSADGGYEQYFGPGTRLTVT.

This chain uses TRBV20-1 with TRBJ1-4; unclear D gene. The ends were cut back, 5 bases at V and 4 bases at J, with 2 bases in the middle. CDR3 length: 10 amino acids. Germline lookup yields CDR1 DFQATT and CDR2 SNEGSKA (reference sequence). The CDR3 here is CSALNEKLFF. The CDR3 region has the DNA TGCAGTGCTCTTAATGAAAAACTGTTTTTT.

The chain employs TRBV11-2 and TRBJ2-1; D call uncertain. Trimming took off 0 bases at V and 10 bases at J, with 16 bases between the two ends. CDR3 length: 15 residues. CDR1 SGHAT and CDR2 FQNNGV come from the germline V gene. Written as DNA, the CDR3 is TGTGCCAGCAGCTTAGAAGGATCTAGAGTGGGCGAGCAGTTCTTC. Protein sequence: CASSLEGSRVGEQFF.

This clone came up a few times. J is TRBJ2-5 and V is TRBV5-6; TRBD2 agrees at 9 bases. With 4 bases clipped from V and 5 bases from J, the junction kept 15 bases outside the gene matches. There are 17 residues in the CDR3. Germline CDR1 and CDR2: SGHDT and YYEEEE. The CDR3 DNA follows: TGTGCCAGCAGCCCCAAAAAGGGGCTAGCGGGGCAGGAGACCCAGTACTTC. This encodes CASSPKKGLAGQETQYF.

The chain carries TRBV28 and TRBJ1-2, with 7 bases lining up with TRBD1. The trim removed 6 bases at V and 4 bases at J, leaving 8 bases unmatched. This CDR3 is built from 14 residues. CDR1 and CDR2 from the germline V gene are MDHEN and SYDVKM. This CDR3 reads CASREMTGRYGYTF. CDR3 coding DNA: TGTGCCAGCAGAGAAATGACAGGGCGCTATGGCTACACCTTC.

This chain uses TRBV28 with TRBJ2-1, with 7 bases fitting TRBD1. The V and J ends lost 6 bases and 1 base, in that order; junction bases with no gene match: 3. The CDR3 spans 14 residues. The germline CDR1 and CDR2 sequences are MDHEN and SYDVKM. CDR3 in amino acids: CASRRGPSYNEQFF. The CDR3 bases are TGTGCCAGCAGGAGGGGGCCTTCCTACAATGAGCAGTTCTTC. Complete variable domain (other parts from reference TRBV28 and TRBJ2-1): DVKVTQSSRYLVKRTGEKVFLECVQDMDHENMFWYRQDPGLGLRLIYFSYDVKMKEKGDIPEGYSVSREKKERFSLILESASTNQTSMYLCASRRGPSYNEQFFGPGTRLTVL.

The chain couples TRBV2 to TRBJ2-5; no reliable D call. From germline, CDR1 is SNHLY and CDR2 FYNNEI. The V end lost 1 base, the J end lost 5 bases, and 2 bases lay between the germline ends. The CDR3 loop spans 11 amino acids. The CDR3 region is CASSEEETQYF. Written as DNA, the CDR3 is TGTGCCAGCAGTGAAGAGGAGACCCAGTACTTC.

CDR3 amino acids: CATSRSYNEQFF. DNA for the CDR3: TGTGCCACCTCCAGGAGCTACAATGAGCAGTTCTTC. V is TRBV2 and J is TRBJ2-1, with D uncertain. Trimming stripped 10 bases from V and 3 bases from J, with 10 bases between. The CDR3 is made up of 12 amino acids. Germline V gene data show CDR1 as SNHLY and CDR2 as FYNNEI.

The sample holds one count of this clone. The chain joins TRBV10-3 to TRBJ2-5; 8 nucleotides agree with TRBD1. The germline V gene has CDR1 ENHRY and CDR2 SYGVKD. The V and J ends lost 4 bases and 1 base, in that order; junction bases with no gene match: 5. CDR3 length: 15 amino acids. CDR3 region: CAISAYRGTQETQYF. CDR3 DNA: TGTGCCATCAGTGCATACAGGGGGACCCAAGAGACCCAGTACTTC.

This rearrangement joins TRBV19 to TRBJ2-5, with 9 bases lining up with TRBD2. After removal of 2 bases from V and 5 bases from J, the junction contained 0 bases not matched to a gene. Germline V CDR1 and CDR2: LNHDA, SQIVND (reference sequence). The CDR3 runs to 13 residues. The CDR3 nucleotides read TGTGCCAGTAGTATACTAGCGGGGGAGACCCAGTACTTC. Its protein is CASSILAGETQYF.

CDR3 in amino acids: CAWTSGGPNTQYF. In DNA form, the CDR3 reads TGTGCCTGGACTAGCGGGGGCCCCAATACGCAGTATTTT. The genes are TRBV30 and TRBJ2-3; 10 bases are shared with TRBD2. This CDR3 has 13 residues. CDR1 and CDR2 (germline): GTSNPN, SVGIG (reference sequence). The trim removed 4 bases at V and 7 bases at J, leaving 5 bases unmatched.

This chain uses TRBV27 with TRBJ2-6; the D gene is possibly TRBD2 (5 bases). The CDR3 extends over 17 amino acids. CDR1 and CDR2 (germline): MNHEY, SMNVEV (reference sequence). V was clipped by 6 bases and J by 4 bases, with 19 bases between them. The CDR3 coding sequence is TGTGCCAGCAGCTACCGGGCAGGAGGTTTGGGGGCCAACGTCCTGACTTTC. This codes for CASSYRAGGLGANVLTF.

This chain joins TRBV28 and TRBJ1-2; D might be TRBD1 (5 bases). Germline loops: CDR1 MDHEN, CDR2 SYDVKM. The V gene lost 8 bases and the J gene lost 7 bases, with 23 bases spanning the gap. The CDR3 extends over 15 amino acids. The CDR3 DNA reads TGTGCCAGCCTGACCCAGCTCAGGGTGGGGCGTGGCTACACCTTC. Its translation: CASLTQLRVGRGYTF.